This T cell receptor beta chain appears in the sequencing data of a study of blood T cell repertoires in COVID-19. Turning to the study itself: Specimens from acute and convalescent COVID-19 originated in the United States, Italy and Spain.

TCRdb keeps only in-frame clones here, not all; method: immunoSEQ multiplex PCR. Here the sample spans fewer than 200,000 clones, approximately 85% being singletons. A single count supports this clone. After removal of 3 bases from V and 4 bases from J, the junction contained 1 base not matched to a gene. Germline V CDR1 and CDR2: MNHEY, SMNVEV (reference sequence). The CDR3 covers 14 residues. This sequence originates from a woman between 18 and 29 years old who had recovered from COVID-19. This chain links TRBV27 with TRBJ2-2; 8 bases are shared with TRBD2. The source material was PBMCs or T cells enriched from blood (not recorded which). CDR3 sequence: CASSFLAGTGELFF. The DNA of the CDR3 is TGTGCCAGCAGTTTTCTAGCGGGCACCGGGGAGCTGTTTTTT.